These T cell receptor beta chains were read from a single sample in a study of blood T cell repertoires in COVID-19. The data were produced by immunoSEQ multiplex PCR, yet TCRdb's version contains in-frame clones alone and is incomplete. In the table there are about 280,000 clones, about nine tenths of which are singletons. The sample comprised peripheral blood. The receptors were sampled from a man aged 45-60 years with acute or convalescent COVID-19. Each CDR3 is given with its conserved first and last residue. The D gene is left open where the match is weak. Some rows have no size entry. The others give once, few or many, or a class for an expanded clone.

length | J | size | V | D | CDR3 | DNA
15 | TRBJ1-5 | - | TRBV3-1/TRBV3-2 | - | CASSQAWSDNQPQHF | TGTGCCAGCAGCCAAGCGTGGAGTGACAATCAGCCCCAGCATTTT
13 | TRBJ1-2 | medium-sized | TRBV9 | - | CASSAGEGHGYTF | TGTGCCAGCAGCGCTGGGGAGGGACATGGCTACACCTTC
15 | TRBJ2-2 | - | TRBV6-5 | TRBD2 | CASRPSGGIGGELFF | TGTGCCAGCAGACCCAGCGGGGGGATCGGCGGGGAGCTGTTTTTT
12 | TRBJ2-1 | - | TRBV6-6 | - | CASFGTLRLGFF | TGTGCCAGCTTTGGCACATTGCGGCTGGGGTTCTTC
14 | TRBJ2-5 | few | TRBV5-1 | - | CASSLGRYDETQYF | TGCGCCAGCAGCTTGGGGAGATACGACGAGACCCAGTACTTC
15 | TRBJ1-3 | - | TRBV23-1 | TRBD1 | CASRKTGGTGNTIYF | TGCGCCAGCAGGAAGACAGGGGGGACTGGAAACACCATATATTTT
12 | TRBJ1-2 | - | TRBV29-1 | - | CSFPSPQDGYTF | TGCAGCTTTCCCTCACCTCAGGATGGCTACACCTTC
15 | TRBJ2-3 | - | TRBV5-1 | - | CASSPWTSSTDTQYF | TGCGCCAGCAGCCCGTGGACTTCTAGCACAGATACGCAGTATTTT
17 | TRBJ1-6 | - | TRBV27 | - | CASSFRGGSSYNSPLHF | TGTGCCAGCAGTTTCCGTGGCGGAAGCTCCTATAATTCACCCCTCCACTTT
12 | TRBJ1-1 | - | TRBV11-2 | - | CASSLRQPEAFF | TGTGCCAGCAGCTTGAGGCAGCCGGAAGCTTTCTTT
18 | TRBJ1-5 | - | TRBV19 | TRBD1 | CASSIEWGADRENQPQHF | TGTGCCAGTAGTATCGAGTGGGGGGCGGACAGGGAGAATCAGCCCCAGCATTTT
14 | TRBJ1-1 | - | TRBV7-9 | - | CASSLGRVGTEAFF | TGTGCCAGCAGCTTAGGGAGGGTGGGGACTGAAGCTTTCTTT
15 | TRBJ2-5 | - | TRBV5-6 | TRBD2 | CASSPQLAGEETQYF | TGTGCCAGCAGCCCGCAGCTAGCGGGGGAAGAGACCCAGTACTTC
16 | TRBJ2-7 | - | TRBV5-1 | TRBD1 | CASSLGQGARSYEQYF | TGCGCCAGCAGCCTAGGACAGGGGGCGCGATCCTACGAGCAGTACTTC
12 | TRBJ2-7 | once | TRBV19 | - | CASSVSGAEQYF | TGTGCCAGTAGTGTCTCAGGGGCCGAGCAGTACTTC
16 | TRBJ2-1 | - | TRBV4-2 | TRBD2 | CASSPGRGGGRNEQFF | TGTGCCAGCAGTCCCGGACGCGGGGGGGGCCGGAATGAGCAGTTCTTC
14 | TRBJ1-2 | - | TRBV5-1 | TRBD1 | CASSLAGTVYGYTF | TGCGCCAGCAGCTTAGCCGGGACAGTCTATGGCTACACCTTC
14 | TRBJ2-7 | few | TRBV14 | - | CASSRGTRVEEQYF | TGTGCCAGCAGCCGGGGGACTCGCGTTGAAGAGCAGTACTTC
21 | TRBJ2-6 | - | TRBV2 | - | CATPPAARQSLWGSGANVLTF | TGTGCCACGCCCCCAGCAGCCCGACAGTCCCTTTGGGGCTCTGGGGCCAACGTCCTGACTTTC
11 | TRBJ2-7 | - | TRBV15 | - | CATSNGNEQYF | TGTGCCACCAGCAACGGGAACGAGCAGTACTTC
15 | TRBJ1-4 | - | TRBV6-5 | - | CASSPRGGGSEKLFF | TGTGCCAGCAGTCCCCGGGGGGGCGGATCTGAAAAACTGTTTTTT
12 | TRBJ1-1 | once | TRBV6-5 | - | CASSSVNTEAFF | TGTGCCAGCAGTTCAGTGAACACTGAAGCTTTCTTT
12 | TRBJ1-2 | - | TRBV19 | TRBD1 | CAVGTGDYGYTF | TGTGCGGTAGGGACAGGCGACTATGGCTACACCTTC
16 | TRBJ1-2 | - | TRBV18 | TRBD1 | CASSPGQGRYNYGYTF | TGTGCCAGCTCACCGGGACAGGGGCGGTATAACTATGGCTACACCTTC
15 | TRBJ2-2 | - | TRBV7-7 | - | CASSPQDTNTGELFF | TGTGCTAGCAGCCCCCAGGATACGAACACCGGGGAGCTGTTTTTT
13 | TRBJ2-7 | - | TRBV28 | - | CASSLGRANEQYF | TGTGCCAGCAGTTTAGGCAGGGCCAACGAGCAGTACTTC
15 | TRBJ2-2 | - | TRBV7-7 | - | CATYQVSSNTGELFF | TGTGCCACCTACCAGGTTTCGTCGAACACCGGGGAGCTGTTTTTT
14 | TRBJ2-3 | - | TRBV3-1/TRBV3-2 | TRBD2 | CASSQDTGGYTQYF | TGTGCCAGCAGCCAAGACACGGGGGGGTATACGCAGTATTTT
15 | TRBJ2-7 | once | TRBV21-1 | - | CASSKFGQGNYEQYF | -
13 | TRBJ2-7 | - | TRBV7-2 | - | CASSSPGSYEQYF | TGTGCCAGCAGCTCTCCGGGATCCTACGAGCAGTACTTC
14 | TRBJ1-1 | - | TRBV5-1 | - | CASSSTLNRAEAFF | TGCGCCAGCAGCTCCACCCTAAACAGGGCTGAAGCTTTCTTT
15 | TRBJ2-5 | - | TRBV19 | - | CASRTQGRAGETQYF | TGTGCCAGTAGAACCCAGGGAAGGGCGGGGGAGACCCAGTACTTC
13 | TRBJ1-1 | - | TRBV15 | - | CATSRDSGLEAFF | TGTGCCACCAGCAGAGACTCAGGACTCGAAGCTTTCTTT
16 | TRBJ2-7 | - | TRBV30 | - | CAWRGNRALSSYEQYF | TGTGCCTGGAGGGGGAACAGGGCCCTGAGCTCCTACGAGCAGTACTTC
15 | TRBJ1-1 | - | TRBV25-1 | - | CASSEPGARGTEAFF | TGTGCCAGCAGTGAGCCCGGGGCCCGGGGGACTGAAGCTTTCTTT
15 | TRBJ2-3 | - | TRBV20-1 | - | CSASPRTESTDTQYF | TGCAGTGCTAGTCCGCGGACAGAAAGCACAGATACGCAGTATTTT
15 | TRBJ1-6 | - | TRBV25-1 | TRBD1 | CASSHGGTENSPLHF | TGTGCCAGCAGTCATGGGGGGACAGAAAATTCACCCCTCCACTTT
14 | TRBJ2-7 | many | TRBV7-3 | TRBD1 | CASSPGTGGNEQYF | TGTGCCAGCAGTCCCGGGACAGGGGGCAACGAGCAGTACTTC
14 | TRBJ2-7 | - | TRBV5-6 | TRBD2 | CASSFGTSGYEQYF | TGTGCCAGCAGCTTCGGGACTAGCGGCTACGAGCAGTACTTC
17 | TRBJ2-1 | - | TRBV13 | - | CASSPRGGTALYNEQFF | TGTGCCAGCAGCCCACGGGGGGGGACAGCTCTCTACAATGAGCAGTTCTTC
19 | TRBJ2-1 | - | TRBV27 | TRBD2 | CASTYRLAGIHGAPKWQFF | TGTGCCAGCACCTACCGACTAGCGGGGATCCACGGAGCCCCCAAGTGGCAGTTCTTC
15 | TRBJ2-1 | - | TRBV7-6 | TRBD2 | CASSATGGSYNEQFF | TGTGCCAGCAGCGCTACCGGGGGGTCCTACAATGAGCAGTTCTTC
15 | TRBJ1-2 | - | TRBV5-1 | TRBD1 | CASSLRRQGRDGYTF | TGCGCCAGCAGCTTGCGGAGACAGGGCCGGGATGGCTACACCTTC
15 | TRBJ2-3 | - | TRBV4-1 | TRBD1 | CASSQTGMVTDTQYF | TGCGCCAGCAGCCAGACAGGGATGGTCACAGATACGCAGTATTTT
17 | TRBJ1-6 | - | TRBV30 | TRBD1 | CAWNGVQGSSYNSPLHF | TGTGCCTGGAATGGGGTACAGGGGAGCTCCTATAATTCACCCCTCCACTTT
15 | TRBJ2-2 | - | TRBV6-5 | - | CASTREGGYAGELFF | TGTGCCAGCACGAGGGAGGGGGGGTACGCCGGGGAGCTGTTTTTT